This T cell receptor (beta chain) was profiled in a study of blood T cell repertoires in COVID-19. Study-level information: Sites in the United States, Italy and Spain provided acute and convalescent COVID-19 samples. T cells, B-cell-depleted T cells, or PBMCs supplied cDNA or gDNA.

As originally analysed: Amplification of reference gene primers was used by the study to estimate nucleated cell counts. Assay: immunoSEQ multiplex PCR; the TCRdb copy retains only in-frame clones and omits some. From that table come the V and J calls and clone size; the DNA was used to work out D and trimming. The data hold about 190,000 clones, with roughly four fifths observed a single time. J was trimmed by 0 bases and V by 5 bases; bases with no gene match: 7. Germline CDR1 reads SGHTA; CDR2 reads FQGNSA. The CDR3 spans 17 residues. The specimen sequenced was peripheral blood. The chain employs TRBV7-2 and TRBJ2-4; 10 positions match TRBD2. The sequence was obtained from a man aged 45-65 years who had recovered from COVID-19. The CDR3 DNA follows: TGTGCCAGCAGCGGCGGTATAGCGGGAGGAGCCAAAAACATTCAGTACTTC. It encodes CASSGGIAGGAKNIQYF.